This TCR beta chain was recovered during a study of STAT5B mutations in CD4+ large granular lymphocyte leukemia. Whole-study findings and limits: No patients shared main leukemic clonotypes, though approximately 26% appeared at low frequency elsewhere. TRBV06-family usage was enriched in top patient clones (8/27) versus controls (2/35).

The CDR3 spans 16 residues. Germline assignment: CDR1 KGHSH and CDR2 LQKENI. The V and J ends lost 6 bases and 0 bases respectively, with 14 bases between them. In regard to this clone: Its antigen remains unidentified.

This was a survey-level run. Authors' processing steps: The detection floor for productive clonotype frequency was 2.59 x 10-5. Method: immunoSEQ multiplex PCR; TCRdb's copy keeps in-frame clones and lacks some. V, J and clone size derive from that table, while D and trimming were established from the DNA sequence. Of 48,000 or so clones listed, approximately 70% are singletons. The chain uses TRBV18 and TRBJ1-4, with D uncertain. This clonotype was sampled from a human donor in good health. The sequencing sample was made of CD4+ T cells from blood buffy coats. The CDR3 spells CASSLRDLATNEKLFF. In DNA form, the CDR3 reads TGTGCCAGCTCCCTCCGAGACCTCGCAACTAATGAAAAACTGTTTTTT.